The 5 T cell receptor beta chains reported below all come from one sample, sequenced in a study of T cells in localized non-small cell lung cancer. Using immunoSEQ multiplex PCR, the repertoire was profiled, and TCRdb retains in-frame clones only, with some absent. The sample records 20,000 to 25,000 clones, roughly 90% being singletons. This material consisted of PBMCs, taken before any cancer treatment. Source of these receptors: a man between 40 and 70 years old with stage II lung adenocarcinoma.

This clone was observed a single time. V is TRBV7-8 and J is TRBJ1-5, with a possible D match to TRBD1 (5 bases). V lost 1 base to trimming and J lost 9 bases, with 13 bases between them. Germline lookup yields CDR1 SGHVS and CDR2 FQNEAQ. CDR3 length equals 14 residues. The CDR3 reads CASSLVVWDSPQHF. The DNA of the CDR3 is TGTGCCAGCAGCTTAGTGGTTTGGGACTCGCCCCAGCATTTT.

This sequence joins TRBV29-1 and TRBJ1-1, with D uncertain. Germline CDR1 reads SQVTM; CDR2 reads ANQGSEA. The V and J ends lost 8 bases and 3 bases respectively, with 16 bases between them. The length of the CDR3 is 13 residues. CDR3 loop: CSSNVGTDTEAFF. Here the CDR3 DNA reads TGCAGCTCCAACGTTGGTACAGACACTGAAGCTTTCTTT.

CDR3 sequence reads: CASSKPYSNQPQHF. In nucleotides, the CDR3 is TGTGCCAGCAGTAAGCCGTATAGCAATCAGCCCCAGCATTTT. This chain uses TRBV28 with TRBJ1-5; D is unclear. CDR1 and CDR2 (germline): MDHEN, SYDVKM. V lost 5 bases to trimming and J lost 0 bases, with 8 bases between them. The CDR3 consists of 14 residues.

The V and J genes are TRBV4-3 and TRBJ1-1; a weak D match, TRBD1 (5 bases). The CDR3 runs 15 residues. Trimming pared 1 base from V and 1 base from J, leaving 10 bases between. Germline V lookup: CDR1 LGHNA, CDR2 YSLEER. CDR3 coding DNA: TGCGCCAGCAGCCAAGTTGCCAGGGAGAACACTGAAGCTTTCTTT. Amino acids: CASSQVARENTEAFF.

The chain carries TRBV30 and TRBJ2-1, with D uncertain. The CDR3 length is 11 residues. Deletions cut 0 bases from V and 8 bases from J, with 5 bases between. Germline CDR1 reads GTSNPN; CDR2 reads SVGIG (reference sequence). CDR3 loop: CAWSVIDEQFF. The CDR3 coding sequence is TGTGCCTGGAGTGTGATCGATGAGCAGTTCTTC.